Listed here are 2 T cell receptor beta chains from one sample, sequenced in a study of CDR3 diversity in severe acne. TCRdb analysed the PCR reads with MiXCR anew, one entry per CDR3 protein. Among about 84,000 distinct CDR3 sequences listed, about 54% were seen once. The sequenced sample consisted of blood. These receptors were collected from a male donor in good health, without acne.

The chain couples TRBV29-1 to TRBJ1-2, with 8 bases aligning to TRBD1. V was pared by 7 bases and J by 6 bases, with 4 bases of the junction left unmatched. Germline loops: CDR1 SQVTM, CDR2 ANQGSEA. The CDR3 loop spans 11 amino acids. DNA of the CDR3: TGCAGCGCTGGACAGGGAGATGGCTACACCTTC. Its translation: CSAGQGDGYTF.

This clonotype was counted at least ten times. The chain carries TRBV5-1 and TRBJ1-1; TRBD1 aligns across 8 bases. The length of the CDR3 is 12 residues. Germline V lookup: CDR1 SGHRS, CDR2 YFSETQ. V shed 4 bases and J 9 bases; nucleotides not matched to a gene: 5. The CDR3 DNA sequence: TGCGCCAGCAGCACCGGGACAGGCCAAGCTTTCTTT. It specifies CASSTGTGQAFF.